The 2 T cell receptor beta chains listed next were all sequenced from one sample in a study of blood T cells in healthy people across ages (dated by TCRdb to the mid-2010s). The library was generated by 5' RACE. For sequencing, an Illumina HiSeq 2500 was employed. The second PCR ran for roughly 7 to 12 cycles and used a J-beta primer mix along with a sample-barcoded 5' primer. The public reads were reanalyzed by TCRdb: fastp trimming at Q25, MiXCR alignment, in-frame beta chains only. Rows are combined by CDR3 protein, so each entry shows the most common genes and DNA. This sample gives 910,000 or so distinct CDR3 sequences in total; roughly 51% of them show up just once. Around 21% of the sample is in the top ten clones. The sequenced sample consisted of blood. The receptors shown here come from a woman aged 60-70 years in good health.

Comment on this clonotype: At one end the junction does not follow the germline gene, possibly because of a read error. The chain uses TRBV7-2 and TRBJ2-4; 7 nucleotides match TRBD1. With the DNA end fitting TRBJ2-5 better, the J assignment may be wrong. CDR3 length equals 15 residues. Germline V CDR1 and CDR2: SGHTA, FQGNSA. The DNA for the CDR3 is TGTGTCAGCAGCTTAGCCGGGACAGCGCCGGAGACCCAGTACTTC. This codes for CVSSLAGTAPETQYF.

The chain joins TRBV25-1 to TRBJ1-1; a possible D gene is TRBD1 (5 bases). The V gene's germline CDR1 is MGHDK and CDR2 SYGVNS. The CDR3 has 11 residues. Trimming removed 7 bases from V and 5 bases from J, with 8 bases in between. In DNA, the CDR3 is TGTGCCAGCATCGGGACTACTGAAGCTTTCTTT. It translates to CASIGTTEAFF.